The clone carrying this T cell receptor beta chain was detected only a few times. Its antigen remains unidentified. The sample comes from a study of blood T cells in healthy people across ages. Notes on the study in general: Long-lived donors carried more naive CD4+ cells and greater diversity than aged donors.

The CDR3 has 16 residues. Between the trimmed V and J ends, which lost 5 bases and 0 bases, there was a span of 13 bases. Germline CDR1 and CDR2: SEHNR and FQNEAQ (reference sequence). It was with a sample-barcoded 5' primer and a J-beta primer mix that a second PCR of about 6 to 11 cycles was run. Each CDR3 protein is one row after TCRdb ran MiXCR on the 5' RACE reads. The table records roughly 1,800,000 distinct CDR3 sequences, about 50% of them present only once. Every participating donor contributed 7.5 to 10 milliliters of peripheral blood through a draw. This receptor was identified in a woman aged 35 to 49 in good health. The sequencing sample was made of blood. The chain has TRBV7-9 and TRBJ1-4; TRBD1 might be the D (5 bases). CDR3 DNA: TGTGCCAGCAGCGCCTTGACAGACGCAACTAATGAAAAACTGTTTTTT. Translating gives CASSALTDATNEKLFF.